The clone carrying this T cell receptor (beta chain) came up a few times. Its antigen is as yet unknown. The sample is drawn from a study of T cell repertoires in cytomegalovirus infection. Study at large: Recently identified HLA-C-restricted and well-studied HLA-B-restricted CMV epitopes were used. Indications came from public TCR beta signatures; they pointed to CMV infection and to a matching HLA type. Study observations and caveats: In two of eight donors, the top clonotype was HLA-C-restricted CMV-specific.

The germline CDR1 and CDR2 sequences are LGHNT and FRNRAP. This CDR3 is built from 18 residues. Trimming removed 1 base at V and 0 bases at J, with 17 bases between. From the reads, TCRdb called clonotypes with MiXCR, one entry per CDR3 protein. The table records about 700,000 distinct CDR3 sequences, roughly 30% of them present only once. Sample: cultured PBMCs, taken from culture after CMV antigen stimulation. This TCR was recovered from a human donor in good health (CMV status not recorded). Some clones in this sample may be carry-over from other donors' samples. V usage is TRBV12-5 and J usage is TRBJ2-3; D gene unclear. The CDR3 here is CASGLDHWAVPSTDTQYF. The CDR3 DNA reads TGTGCTAGTGGTTTGGATCATTGGGCCGTACCTAGCACAGATACGCAGTATTTT.